Below are 30 T cell receptor beta chains sequenced from a single sample in a study of T-cell memory formation after mild COVID-19. TCRdb reanalysed the 5' RACE reads using MiXCR and keeps one entry per CDR3 protein. This table has some 190,000 distinct CDR3 sequences, roughly 17% appearing once. The sample comprised PBMCs or a T cell subset sorted from them (not recorded which). These receptors all stem from an adult woman who had mild COVID-19 (a few samples of this study predate the infection). Cell type and time point are not known.

This chain joins TRBV19 and TRBJ2-1; TRBD2 matches 7 bases. After removal of 7 bases from V and 3 bases from J, the junction contained 6 bases not matched to a gene. Germline CDR1 and CDR2: LNHDA and SQIVND (reference sequence). The CDR3 is made up of 14 amino acids. The CDR3 region has the DNA TGTGCCAGTATGGGAACTAGCGTCTACAATGAGCAGTTCTTC. As protein: CASMGTSVYNEQFF.

This clonotype was counted only a few times. The rearrangement uses TRBV5-1 and TRBJ2-1, with D possibly matching TRBD1 (5 bases). CDR3 length: 16 residues. Germline values: CDR1 SGHRS, CDR2 YFSETQ. V gave up 0 bases and J gave up 9 bases, with 19 bases separating them. The CDR3 sequence: CASSLAKIQGRGEQFF. CDR3 DNA sequence: TGCGCCAGCAGCTTGGCCAAAATTCAGGGTCGAGGTGAGCAGTTCTTC.

A few counts support this clonotype. The chain has TRBV7-9 and TRBJ2-4; perhaps TRBD2 as D (5 bases). The germline gives CDR1 SEHNR, CDR2 FQNEAQ (reference sequence). CDR3 length equals 15 residues. V lost 5 bases to trimming and J lost 3 bases, with 14 bases between them. CDR3 in DNA: TGTGCCAGCAGCCCCGGAGGATCGGTCAAAAACATTCAGTACTTC. Translated, it gives CASSPGGSVKNIQYF. Using reference TRBV7-9 and TRBJ2-4 for the parts outside the CDR3, the full variable domain is DTGVSQNPRHKITKRGQNVTFRCDPISEHNRLYWYRQTLGQGPEFLTYFQNEAQLEKSRLLSDRFSAERPKGSFSTLEIQRTEQGDSAMYLCASSPGGSVKNIQYFGAGTRLSVL.

This clonotype was recorded a few times. This chain connects TRBV5-1 to TRBJ2-3; D is unresolved. CDR3 length: 14 amino acids. The ends were cut back, 0 bases at V and 8 bases at J, with 13 bases in the middle. Per the germline V gene, CDR1 is SGHRS and CDR2 is YFSETQ. The CDR3 nucleotides read TGCGCCAGCAGCTTGGGGACCGTTAGTGGTACGCAGTATTTT. It specifies CASSLGTVSGTQYF.

The gene calls are TRBV27 and TRBJ1-1; 8 positions match TRBD1. The length of the CDR3 is 14 residues. V was clipped by 6 bases and J by 5 bases; unmatched bases: 8. The germline V gene encodes CDR1 MNHEY and CDR2 SMNVEV (reference sequence). CDR3 loop: CASRRDRHDTEAFF. The CDR3 DNA is TGTGCCAGCAGGAGGGACAGGCACGATACTGAAGCTTTCTTT.

CDR3 sequence reads: CASSLDTWGGYEQYF. The CDR3 bases are TGCGCCAGCAGCTTGGATACATGGGGGGGCTACGAGCAGTACTTC. The chain is built from TRBV5-1 and TRBJ2-7; TRBD2 aligns across 7 bases. Germline lookup yields CDR1 SGHRS and CDR2 YFSETQ. This CDR3 contains 15 residues. V lost 0 bases and J lost 3; bases outside the gene matches: 6. The entire variable domain, with the rest obtained from reference TRBV5-1 and TRBJ2-7, is as follows: KAGVTQTPRYLIKTRGQQVTLSCSPISGHRSVSWYQQTPGQGLQFLFEYFSETQRNKGNFPGRFSGRQFSNSRSEMNVSTLELGDSALYLCASSLDTWGGYEQYFGPGTRLTVT.

The chain is built from TRBV5-1 and TRBJ1-5; TRBD1 agrees at 10 bases. Per the germline V gene, CDR1 is SGHRS and CDR2 is YFSETQ. CDR3 length equals 15 residues. The J segment lost 3 bases and the V segment lost 2 bases, leaving 2 bases of the junction unmatched. The CDR3 DNA reads as TGCGCCAGCAGCTTAGGGACAGGGGACAATCAGCCCCAGCATTTT. Translated, it gives CASSLGTGDNQPQHF.

The rearrangement links TRBV10-3 to TRBJ2-2; D not resolved. CDR3 length: 16 amino acids. Germline CDR1 reads ENHRY; CDR2 reads SYGVKD. V lost 5 bases to trimming and J lost 1 base, with 14 bases between them. The CDR3 DNA is TGTGCCATCAGTCCTGTGGGCCCCAAGAACACCGGGGAGCTGTTTTTT. It is translated as CAISPVGPKNTGELFF.

This clonotype was recorded a few times. The rearrangement links TRBV5-6 to TRBJ1-5; 9 bases match TRBD1. V gave up 0 bases and J gave up 4 bases; unmatched junction bases: 2. Germline loops: CDR1 SGHDT, CDR2 YYEEEE. This CDR3 is 15 amino acids long. In nucleotides, the CDR3 is TGTGCCAGCAGCTTGGGACAGGGGGTAAATCAGCCCCAGCATTTT. This gives the protein CASSLGQGVNQPQHF.

This clonotype has just a few counts. The rearrangement uses TRBV20-1 and TRBJ2-1, with 8 nucleotides matching TRBD1. This CDR3 is built from 14 residues. Germline V CDR1 and CDR2: DFQATT, SNEGSKA (reference sequence). V lost 4 bases to trimming and J lost 7 bases; unmatched junction nucleotides: 9. The CDR3, as DNA: TGCAGTGCTAAGAGAGGACAGGGCGTTAATGAGCAGTTCTTC. Translation: CSAKRGQGVNEQFF.

This clonotype has a handful of counts. The chain is built from TRBV12-3 or TRBV12-4 and TRBJ2-1, with D tentatively TRBD2 (5 bases). Trimming pared 6 bases from V and 10 bases from J, leaving 16 bases between. This CDR3 has 13 amino acids. The CDR3 loop is CASSTEGFLEQFF. CDR3 DNA: TGTGCCAGCAGCACAGAGGGATTTCTCGAGCAGTTCTTC.

The rearrangement joins TRBV24-1 to TRBJ2-1; TRBD2 matches 8 bases. The CDR3 sequence is 15 residues long. Losses at the gene ends were 3 bases for V and 5 bases for J; bases not matched to a gene: 5. CDR1 is KGHDR and CDR2 is SFDVKD in the germline V gene. This CDR3 is CATSDAGLGDNEQFF. The DNA of the CDR3 is TGTGCCACCAGTGATGCGGGACTAGGCGACAATGAGCAGTTCTTC.

This clonotype was picked up a small number of times. The V and J genes are TRBV5-4 and TRBJ1-1; 11 nucleotides match TRBD1. V shed 3 bases, J shed 6 bases, and the junction held 7 bases outside the gene matches. There are 15 residues in the CDR3. Germline V gene sequence: CDR1 SGHNT, CDR2 YYREEE (reference sequence). The CDR3 DNA reads TGTGCCAGCAGCTCCCGGACAGGGGGCCGGTCTGAAGCTTTCTTT. Translated: CASSSRTGGRSEAFF. Full variable domain (outside the CDR3, taken from reference TRBV5-4 and TRBJ1-1): ETGVTQSPTHLIKTRGQQVTLRCSSQSGHNTVSWYQQALGQGPQFIFQYYREEENGRGNFPPRFSGLQFPNYSSELNVNALELDDSALYLCASSSRTGGRSEAFFGQGTRLTVV.

V and J are TRBV12-3 or TRBV12-4 and TRBJ2-7; D remains ambiguous. Trimming took off 4 bases at V and 7 bases at J, with 8 bases between the two ends. This CDR3 is built from 11 residues. The CDR3 is CASSSIVEQYF. The CDR3 DNA sequence: TGTGCCAGCAGTTCAATAGTAGAGCAGTACTTC.

This clonotype turned up a few times. The rearrangement links TRBV6-6 to TRBJ2-3; 13 nucleotides match TRBD2. This CDR3 is built from 17 residues. Losses at the gene ends were 0 bases for V and 4 bases for J; bases not matched to a gene: 4. The germline gives CDR1 MNHNY, CDR2 SVGAGI (reference sequence). CDR3 bases: TGTGCCAGCAGTTACTCAACTAGCGGGAGGGGCGCAGATACGCAGTATTTT. Translating it yields CASSYSTSGRGADTQYF.

This clonotype was seen a handful of times. V is TRBV4-3 and J is TRBJ2-2; maybe TRBD1 (6 bases). This CDR3 spans 15 amino acids. Looked up from germline, CDR1 is LGHNA and CDR2 is YSLEER. V dropped 3 bases and J dropped 1 base, with 9 bases sitting between them. The CDR3 is CASSHETGNTGELFF. CDR3 DNA sequence: TGCGCCAGCAGCCATGAGACAGGGAACACCGGGGAGCTGTTTTTT.

The V call is TRBV4-1, the J call TRBJ2-2, with 12 bases that match TRBD2. CDR3 length equals 19 residues. V shed 1 base, J shed 2 bases, and the junction held 8 bases outside the gene matches. Per germline, CDR1 MGHRA and CDR2 YSYEKL. CDR3 DNA sequence: TGCGCCAGCAGCCAAGCTACCTCGGGACTAGCGGGTAACACCGGGGAGCTGTTTTTT. Protein sequence: CASSQATSGLAGNTGELFF.

This clonotype has more than one count but fewer than ten. Mismatch with germline at one junction end may stem from a read error. The genes are TRBV7-2 and TRBJ2-3, with TRBD2 matching 10 bases. CDR1 SGHTA and CDR2 FQGNSA come from the germline V gene. This CDR3 contains 16 residues. CDR3 loop: CASRLGLAGAKDTQYF. The CDR3, as DNA: TGTGCCAGCAGGTTAGGGCTAGCGGGAGCAAAAGATACGCAGTATTTT.

V gene TRBV5-1 combines with J gene TRBJ2-6, with unresolved D. Trimming took 4 bases from V and 0 from J, leaving 8 bases between them. CDR3 length equals 15 residues. Germline V gene lookup returns CDR1 SGHRS and CDR2 YFSETQ. Here the CDR3 reads CASSEQSSGANVLTF. CDR3 in DNA: TGCGCCAGCAGCGAGCAGAGCTCTGGGGCCAACGTCCTGACTTTC.

This clonotype was observed a handful of times. In DNA form, the CDR3 reads TGTGCCAGCAGCCCGGGACAGGGACCTCCGGGAAATTCACCCCTCCACTTT. Protein: CASSPGQGPPGNSPLHF. The V gene is TRBV7-9, the J gene TRBJ1-6; 9 bases are shared with TRBD1. The CDR3 extends over 17 amino acids. Germline assignment: CDR1 SEHNR and CDR2 FQNEAQ (reference sequence). V lost 5 bases to trimming and J lost 7 bases; unmatched junction nucleotides: 12.

This clonotype was seen a handful of times. The rearrangement links TRBV7-8 to TRBJ2-3; D is undetermined. The germline CDR1 and CDR2 sequences are SGHVS and FQNEAQ. V was pared by 3 bases and J by 7 bases, with 14 bases between. This CDR3 spans 14 amino acids. The CDR3 loop reads CASSLGRPTHTQYF. CDR3 coding DNA: TGTGCCAGCAGCTTGGGCAGGCCAACCCATACGCAGTATTTT. The full variable domain, rest sourced from reference TRBV7-8 and TRBJ2-3, is GAGVSQSPRYKVAKRGQDVALRCDPISGHVSLFWYQQALGQGPEFLTYFQNEAQLDKSGLPSDRFFAERPEGSVSTLKIQRTQQEDSAVYLCASSLGRPTHTQYFGPGTRLTVL.

The chain employs TRBV18 and TRBJ2-7; 7 positions match TRBD2. Germline CDR1 and CDR2: KGHSH and LQKENI. This CDR3 comprises 16 residues. The trim removed 6 bases at V and 5 bases at J, leaving 16 bases unmatched. The CDR3 sequence is CASSPPNPAGKHEQYF. The CDR3 bases are TGTGCCAGCTCCCCCCCCAATCCAGCGGGAAAGCACGAGCAGTACTTC.

This clonotype was counted only a few times. This chain links TRBV11-2 with TRBJ1-2, with 8 bases lining up with TRBD1. Germline lookup yields CDR1 SGHAT and CDR2 FQNNGV. This CDR3 has 12 amino acids. The V gene end was trimmed by 8 bases and the J gene end by 4 bases; junction bases not matched to a gene: 3. The CDR3 spells CASAGTGYGYTF. The CDR3 DNA reads TGTGCCAGCGCTGGGACAGGCTATGGCTACACCTTC. The variable domain in full, with the rest retrieved from reference TRBV11-2 and TRBJ1-2, is EAGVAQSPRYKIIEKRQSVAFWCNPISGHATLYWYQQILGQGPKLLIQFQNNGVVDDSQLPKDRFSAERLKGVDSTLKIQPAKLEDSAVYLCASAGTGYGYTFGSGTRLTVV.

The genes are TRBV24-1 and TRBJ2-3, with a possible D match to TRBD1 (6 bases). In germline, CDR1 is KGHDR, CDR2 SFDVKD. There are 16 residues in the CDR3. Trimming pared 5 bases from V and 4 bases from J, leaving 18 bases between. The CDR3 here is CATSVSGRGYADTQYF. In nucleotides, the CDR3 is TGTGCCACCAGTGTGTCGGGTAGGGGGTACGCAGATACGCAGTATTTT.

The chain carries TRBV5-1 and TRBJ2-2; a possible D gene is TRBD2 (7 bases). The V end lost 2 bases, the J end lost 5 bases, and 16 bases lay between the germline ends. The CDR3 spans 16 residues. Per germline, CDR1 SGHRS and CDR2 YFSETQ. CDR3 sequence reads: CASSFAGAVKTGELFF. The CDR3 nucleotides read TGCGCCAGCAGCTTCGCGGGGGCGGTGAAAACCGGGGAGCTGTTTTTT.

The chain joins TRBV25-1 to TRBJ2-3, with a weak D call TRBD1 (5 bases). Germline lookup yields CDR1 MGHDK and CDR2 SYGVNS. This CDR3 has 13 amino acids. The V and J ends lost 4 bases and 8 bases respectively, with 13 bases between them. The CDR3 nucleotides read TGTGCCAGCAGTGCCAACAGGCTCACTACGCAGTATTTT. Amino acid sequence: CASSANRLTTQYF.

The sample holds a few counts of this clonotype. The rearrangement joins TRBV4-1 to TRBJ2-5, with TRBD1 matching over 10 bases. Germline V gives CDR1 MGHRA, CDR2 YSYEKL. The CDR3 runs to 18 residues. V lost 1 base to trimming and J lost 1 base; unmatched junction nucleotides: 9. The CDR3 reads CASSQVGTGVGPQETQYF. The CDR3 region has the DNA TGCGCCAGCAGCCAAGTGGGGACAGGGGTTGGACCCCAAGAGACCCAGTACTTC.

The chain links TRBV19 to TRBJ2-2; a possible D gene is TRBD2 (5 bases). V lost 6 bases and J 0 bases, leaving 14 bases between the germline ends. Per the germline V gene, CDR1 is LNHDA and CDR2 is SQIVND (reference sequence). The CDR3 has 16 amino acids. CDR3 sequence reads: CASSSGLQTNTGELFF. The CDR3 nucleotides are TGTGCCAGTAGCTCAGGACTGCAGACGAACACCGGGGAGCTGTTTTTT.

This clonotype was observed a few times. This rearrangement joins TRBV7-3 to TRBJ2-7, with TRBD1 matching 8 bases. V lost 3 bases to trimming and J lost 5 bases; unmatched junction nucleotides: 6. CDR1 is SGHTA and CDR2 is FQGTGA in the germline V gene. The CDR3 is 14 amino acids. This CDR3 is CASSFGDRPHEQYF. The CDR3 nucleotides read TGTGCCAGCAGCTTCGGGGACAGGCCCCACGAGCAGTACTTC. Full variable domain (remainder filled in from reference TRBV7-3 and TRBJ2-7): GAGVSQTPSNKVTEKGKYVELRCDPISGHTALYWYRQSLGQGPEFLIYFQGTGAADDSGLPNDRFFAVRPEGSVSTLKIQRTERGDSAVYLCASSFGDRPHEQYFGPGTRLTVT.

This chain uses TRBV6-5 with TRBJ2-1; TRBD2 aligns across 15 bases. Germline V gene sequence: CDR1 MNHEY, CDR2 SVGAGI. This CDR3 comprises 18 residues. V dropped 6 bases and J dropped 3; count of bases not matched to a gene: 9. Here the CDR3 reads CASSRPGTSGRRYNEQFF. For the CDR3, the DNA is TGTGCCAGCAGCCGTCCCGGGACTAGCGGGAGGCGCTACAATGAGCAGTTCTTC.